This T cell receptor (beta chain) comes out of a study of control samples from healthy donors and cancer patients. Method: immunoSEQ multiplex PCR; TCRdb's copy keeps in-frame clones and lacks some. The data contain 150,000 or so clones, about 93% of them singletons. Trimming cost V 5 bases and J 2 bases, with 10 bases left between them. The CDR3 extends over 15 amino acids. Germline CDR1 SGHTA, CDR2 FQGNSA. The sequenced sample consisted of blood. This chain links TRBV7-2 with TRBJ2-6; a weak D match, TRBD1 (6 bases). The receptor was isolated from a woman in her twenties or thirties in good health. The CDR3 nucleotides read TGTGCCAGCAGCCCTAACAGGGCTGGGGCCAACGTCCTGACTTTC. Translated, it gives CASSPNRAGANVLTF.